The clone carrying this T cell receptor beta chain turned up a few times. Its antigen is unidentified. Germline CDR1 is DFQATT and CDR2 is SNEGSKA (reference sequence). The CDR3 contains 16 residues. V lost 1 base and J lost 2; bases outside the gene matches: 7. The sample originates from a study of identical twins. Findings of the study overall: Alpha sequences out of frame and shared by twins had excess low generation probability.

Carrying unique molecular identifiers, the cDNA also gained a universal primer site through template switching. A single record per CDR3 protein comes from TCRdb applying MiXCR to the 5' RACE reads. The profile shows about 890,000 distinct CDR3 sequences, roughly an eighth of them singletons. The sample was also linked to a second study, of yellow fever vaccine responses in identical twins.

This clonotype originated in a woman aged 18-35 years in good health. The V call is TRBV20-1, the J call TRBJ1-3; TRBD1 matches at 8 bases. The specimen sequenced was PBMCs. Here the CDR3 DNA reads TGCAGTGCTAGAGGGGACAGGACCCCCACTGGAAACACCATATATTTT. Protein product: CSARGDRTPTGNTIYF.